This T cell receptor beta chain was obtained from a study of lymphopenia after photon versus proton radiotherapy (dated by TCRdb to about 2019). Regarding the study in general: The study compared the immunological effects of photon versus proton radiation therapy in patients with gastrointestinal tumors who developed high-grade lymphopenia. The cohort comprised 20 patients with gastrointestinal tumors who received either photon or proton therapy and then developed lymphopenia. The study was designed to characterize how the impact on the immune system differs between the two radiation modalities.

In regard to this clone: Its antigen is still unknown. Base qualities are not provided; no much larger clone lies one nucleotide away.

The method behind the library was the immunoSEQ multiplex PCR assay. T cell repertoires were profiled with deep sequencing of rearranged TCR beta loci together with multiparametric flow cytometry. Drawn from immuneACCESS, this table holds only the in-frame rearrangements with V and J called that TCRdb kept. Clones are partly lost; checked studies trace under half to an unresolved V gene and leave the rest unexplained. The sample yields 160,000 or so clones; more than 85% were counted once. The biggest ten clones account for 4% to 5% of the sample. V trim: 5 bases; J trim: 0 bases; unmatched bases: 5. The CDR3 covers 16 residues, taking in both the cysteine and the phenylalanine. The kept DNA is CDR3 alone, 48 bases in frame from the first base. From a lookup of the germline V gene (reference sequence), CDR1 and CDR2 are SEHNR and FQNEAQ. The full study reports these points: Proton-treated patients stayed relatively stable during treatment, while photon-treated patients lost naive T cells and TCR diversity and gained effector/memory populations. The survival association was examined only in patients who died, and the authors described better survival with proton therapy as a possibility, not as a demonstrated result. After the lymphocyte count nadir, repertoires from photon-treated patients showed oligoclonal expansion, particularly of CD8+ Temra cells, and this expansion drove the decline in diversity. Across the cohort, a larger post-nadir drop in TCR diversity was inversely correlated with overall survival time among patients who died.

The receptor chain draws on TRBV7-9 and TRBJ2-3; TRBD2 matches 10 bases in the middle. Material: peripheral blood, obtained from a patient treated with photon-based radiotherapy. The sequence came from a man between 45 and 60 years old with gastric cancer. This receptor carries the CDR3 CASSPPTSGSTDTQYF. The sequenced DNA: TGTGCCAGCAGCCCCCCGACTAGCGGGAGCACAGATACGCAGTATTTT.